These 27 T cell receptor beta chains originate from one sample sequenced in a study of T-cell reconstitution after alpha-beta-depleted transplantation in children (dated by TCRdb to the mid-2010s). The library was obtained by PCR. TCRdb names Illumina HiSeq 2500 as the instrument used. To normalize quantification of the TCRbeta repertoire, the TCR libraries were built with molecular barcoding that relied on unique molecular identifiers. Using fastp at Q25 and MiXCR, TCRdb reprocessed the public reads and kept productive beta chains. A single entry per CDR3 protein holds the most common genes and DNA from its merged rows. For this sample there are 200,000 to 250,000 distinct CDR3 sequences; around 9.6% appear just once. The ten largest make up about 6% of the sample. Here the sequenced sample was PBMCs from the stem cell graft donor, taken from the stem cell graft. All receptors derive from a human donor who donated a stem cell graft to a child with acute lymphoblastic leukemia.

The chain couples TRBV20-1 to TRBJ2-1, with TRBD2 matching 14 bases. V lost 0 bases to trimming and J lost 8 bases; unmatched junction nucleotides: 15. The CDR3 loop spans 19 amino acids. From germline, CDR1 is DFQATT and CDR2 SNEGSKA (reference sequence). DNA for the CDR3: TGCAGTGCTAGAGATTTTCGACCGACTAGCGGGGGGGCCTGGGATGAGCAGTTCTTC. Translated, it gives CSARDFRPTSGGAWDEQFF.

This clonotype was observed many times. V is TRBV18 and J is TRBJ2-2, with D hard to call. V shed 1 base and J shed 0 bases, with 6 bases lying between them. The CDR3 extends over 15 amino acids. Germline CDR1 and CDR2: KGHSH and LQKENI. The CDR3 nucleotides read TGTGCCAGCTCACCACGGCAATCGAACACCGGGGAGCTGTTTTTT. It specifies CASSPRQSNTGELFF.

DNA of the CDR3: TGTGCCAGCAGCCCTCGGGGACTTAGTGAAAAACTGTTTTTT. Protein product: CASSPRGLSEKLFF. The chain links TRBV7-2 to TRBJ1-4; D is perhaps TRBD1 (5 bases). This CDR3 is built from 14 residues. Trimming left V 5 bases short and J 7 bases short, with 14 bases between. Germline CDR1 SGHTA, CDR2 FQGNSA.

This clonotype was observed many times. The chain combines TRBV7-9 with TRBJ1-1, with 7 nucleotides matching TRBD1. In germline, CDR1 is SEHNR, CDR2 FQNEAQ (reference sequence). The V segment lost 2 bases and the J segment 5 bases; nucleotides outside the gene matches: 8. The CDR3 is 15 amino acids. CDR3 DNA: TGTGCCAGCAGCTTAAACCAGGGGGGGTGGACTGAAGCTTTCTTT. Translation gives CASSLNQGGWTEAFF.

This clonotype turned up a few times. This chain connects TRBV12-3 or TRBV12-4 to TRBJ1-1; D may be TRBD1 (5 bases). V lost 3 bases to trimming and J lost 5 bases, with 13 bases between them. The CDR3 length is 14 residues. CDR3 residues: CASSLGPLGTEAFF. The CDR3 DNA is TGTGCCAGCAGTTTGGGACCCTTGGGGACTGAAGCTTTCTTT.

This clonotype came up many times. The CDR3 loop reads CASSGGWAANEQFF. The CDR3 nucleotides are TGCGCCAGCAGCGGGGGTTGGGCGGCCAATGAGCAGTTCTTC. This sequence joins TRBV5-1 and TRBJ2-1; TRBD1 or TRBD2 may be the D gene (5 bases each). Germline CDR1 is SGHRS and CDR2 is YFSETQ. V gave up 4 bases and J gave up 6 bases, with 14 bases separating them. The CDR3 loop spans 14 amino acids. Full variable domain (outside the CDR3, taken from reference TRBV5-1 and TRBJ2-1): KAGVTQTPRYLIKTRGQQVTLSCSPISGHRSVSWYQQTPGQGLQFLFEYFSETQRNKGNFPGRFSGRQFSNSRSEMNVSTLELGDSALYLCASSGGWAANEQFFGPGTRLTVL.

There are many counts of this clonotype. This chain links TRBV5-6 with TRBJ2-5; no reliable D call. The CDR3 totals 15 residues. The V gene lost 0 bases and the J gene lost 3 bases, with 12 bases spanning the gap. Looked up from germline, CDR1 is SGHDT and CDR2 is YYEEEE. DNA of the CDR3: TGTGCCAGCAGCTTGGGTCCCTCAGGTAAAGAGACCCAGTACTTC. Translation: CASSLGPSGKETQYF.

V usage is TRBV19 and J usage is TRBJ1-6; unclear D gene. CDR1 is LNHDA, CDR2 SQIVND, per germline (reference sequence). With 5 bases removed from V and 12 bases from J, the gap between germline ends came to 14 bases. The CDR3 totals 13 residues. CDR3 protein: CASSDGRAVPLHF. CDR3 bases: TGTGCCAGTAGTGACGGACGGGCAGTACCCCTCCACTTT.

Only a few counts were recorded for this clonotype. CDR3 sequence reads: CASSPLLGQPRGGYTF. CDR3 bases: TGTGCCAGCAGTCCTCTTTTGGGACAGCCAAGGGGTGGCTACACCTTC. V gene TRBV12-3 or TRBV12-4 combines with J gene TRBJ1-2; 7 nucleotides match TRBD1. The CDR3 contains 16 residues. The V gene end was trimmed by 5 bases and the J gene end by 7 bases; junction bases not matched to a gene: 16.

This clonotype showed up many times. The chain uses TRBV6-2 or TRBV6-3 and TRBJ2-7; D is undetermined. The CDR3 is made up of 14 amino acids. Germline values: CDR1 MNHEY, CDR2 SVGEGT. The V and J ends lost 7 bases and 2 bases respectively, with 15 bases between them. CDR3 in DNA: TGTGCCAGCATAGGACGGACGGGCCCCTACGAGCAGTACTTC. It yields the protein CASIGRTGPYEQYF.

The chain uses TRBV5-1 and TRBJ1-1, with D tentatively TRBD1 (5 bases). The V and J ends lost 0 bases and 4 bases respectively, with 13 bases between them. The CDR3 is 15 residues long. CDR1 and CDR2 from the germline V gene are SGHRS and YFSETQ. CDR3: CASSLVGERGTEAFF. The CDR3 DNA sequence: TGCGCCAGCAGCTTGGTTGGGGAAAGGGGCACTGAAGCTTTCTTT. The full variable domain, its missing parts supplied by reference TRBV5-1 and TRBJ1-1, is KAGVTQTPRYLIKTRGQQVTLSCSPISGHRSVSWYQQTPGQGLQFLFEYFSETQRNKGNFPGRFSGRQFSNSRSEMNVSTLELGDSALYLCASSLVGERGTEAFFGQGTRLTVV.

This clonotype was picked up many times. This chain connects TRBV9 to TRBJ2-1; possible D gene TRBD2, 5 bases. From germline, CDR1 is SGDLS and CDR2 YYNGEE. V was clipped by 3 bases and J by 4 bases, with 11 bases between them. This CDR3 comprises 14 residues. The CDR3 nucleotides read TGTGCCAGCAGCGCGAGACTACCTTACAATGAGCAGTTCTTC. Translating gives CASSARLPYNEQFF. Full variable domain (outside the CDR3, taken from reference TRBV9 and TRBJ2-1): DSGVTQTPKHLITATGQRVTLRCSPRSGDLSVYWYQQSLDQGLQFLIQYYNGEERAKGNILERFSAQQFPDLHSELNLSSLELGDSALYFCASSARLPYNEQFFGPGTRLTVL.

This clonotype was detected many times. The chain carries TRBV12-3 or TRBV12-4 and TRBJ1-1; 8 bases fit TRBD1. The CDR3 length is 13 residues. Unmatched junction bases numbered 3, after V lost 6 bases and J lost 3 bases. The CDR3, as DNA: TGTGCCAGCAGCAAGGACAGGGACACTGAAGCTTTCTTT. Translating gives CASSKDRDTEAFF.

This chain uses TRBV6-1 with TRBJ1-1, with a possible D match to TRBD1 (5 bases). Germline V CDR1 and CDR2: MNHNS, SASEGT. There are 13 residues in the CDR3. V was clipped by 6 bases and J by 8 bases, with 16 bases between them. The CDR3 nucleotides are TGTGCCAGCAGAGTCCAGGACACTCGAGAAGCTTTCTTT. Amino acids: CASRVQDTREAFF.

This clonotype showed up many times. The rearrangement joins TRBV20-1 to TRBJ2-7, with 11 bases that match TRBD1. V was clipped by 4 bases and J by 5 bases; unmatched bases: 7. Looked up from germline, CDR1 is DFQATT and CDR2 is SNEGSKA (reference sequence). The CDR3 is 14 residues long. This CDR3 is CSAIPGQGVHEQYF. For the CDR3, the DNA is TGCAGTGCTATACCGGGACAGGGGGTCCACGAGCAGTACTTC.

This clonotype appeared many times. The chain uses TRBV3-1 and TRBJ2-3; D is undetermined. This CDR3 contains 12 residues. V dropped 4 bases and J dropped 7 bases, with 9 bases sitting between them. Germline V gives CDR1 LGHDT, CDR2 YNNKEL (reference sequence). As DNA, the CDR3 is TGTGCCAGCAGCCCAAGGTTAAATACGCAGTATTTT. This gives the protein CASSPRLNTQYF.

This clonotype was detected ten times or more. The chain links TRBV10-3 to TRBJ1-2; weak D call: TRBD1 (6 bases). Deletions cut 11 bases from V and 2 bases from J, with 15 bases between. CDR1 and CDR2 from the germline V gene are ENHRY and SYGVKD. The CDR3 is 13 residues long. In DNA form, the CDR3 reads TGTGCCGTAAACAGGGAGGGCAACTATGGCTACACCTTC. Amino acids: CAVNREGNYGYTF.

This clonotype was found a few times. The chain combines TRBV7-2 with TRBJ2-5; a weak D match, TRBD2 (6 bases). Germline assignment: CDR1 SGHTA and CDR2 FQGNSA. The V end was cut by 6 bases, the J end by 1 base, with 9 bases between. The CDR3 contains 13 residues. The DNA of the CDR3 is TGTGCCAGCAGTGGAGGGTTCCAAGAGACCCAGTACTTC. Protein: CASSGGFQETQYF.

Only a few counts were recorded for this clonotype. This chain links TRBV5-1 with TRBJ2-7, with D tentatively TRBD1 (6 bases). Per germline, CDR1 SGHRS and CDR2 YFSETQ. There are 14 residues in the CDR3. V was pared by 2 bases and J by 0 bases, with 9 bases between. DNA for the CDR3: TGCGCCAGCAGCTTCGACAGGAGCTCCTACGAGCAGTACTTC. Its translation is CASSFDRSSYEQYF.

This clonotype has more than one count but fewer than ten. The chain uses TRBV27 and TRBJ2-3; D gene unclear. Germline V gene sequence: CDR1 MNHEY, CDR2 SMNVEV (reference sequence). Trimming pared 2 bases from V and 5 bases from J, leaving 8 bases between. CDR3 length: 13 residues. DNA for the CDR3: TGTGCCAGCAGTTTAAAATCGGGAGATACGCAGTATTTT. Its translation is CASSLKSGDTQYF.

A remark on this clonotype: An end of the junction differs from the germline gene, which may be a read error. V usage is TRBV5-1 and J usage is TRBJ2-5, with 8 bases lining up with TRBD2. CDR1 and CDR2 (germline): SGHRS, YFSETQ. The CDR3 totals 15 residues. The CDR3 DNA is TGCGCCAGCAGCCCTGGGATAAGCGGGGGCCGGGCAAGTGGCTTC. It encodes CASSPGISGGRASGF.

This clonotype has only a few counts. The chain links TRBV4-2 to TRBJ1-2, with 9 positions matching TRBD1. V lost 3 bases and J lost 2; bases outside the gene matches: 10. This CDR3 has 17 residues. Per germline, CDR1 LGHNA and CDR2 YNFKEQ. The CDR3 nucleotides are TGTGCCAGCAGCCAGCAACAGGGGGCCGCGAAAAACTATGGCTACACCTTC. Translating gives CASSQQQGAAKNYGYTF.

This clonotype was counted ten times or more. This sequence joins TRBV12-3 or TRBV12-4 and TRBJ1-1, with unresolved D. V lost 3 bases to trimming and J lost 4 bases, with 15 bases between them. The CDR3 runs to 15 residues. CDR3 sequence reads: CASSFLTTPSTEAFF. The CDR3 nucleotides are TGTGCCAGCAGTTTTTTGACGACCCCCAGCACTGAAGCTTTCTTT.

The gene calls are TRBV19 and TRBJ2-2, with 11 nucleotides matching TRBD2. Per the germline V gene, CDR1 is LNHDA and CDR2 is SQIVND (reference sequence). The CDR3 has 15 amino acids. After removal of 4 bases from V and 9 bases from J, the junction contained 7 bases not matched to a gene. CDR3 nucleotide sequence: TGTGCCAGTAGTAATCGACTAGCGGGGTTCAGGGAGCTGTTTTTT. Its protein is CASSNRLAGFRELFF.

The sample holds many counts of this clonotype. The chain links TRBV20-1 to TRBJ2-1; no firm D call. The CDR3 covers 11 residues. Trimming cost V 2 bases and J 4 bases, with 3 bases left between them. In germline, CDR1 is DFQATT, CDR2 SNEGSKA (reference sequence). CDR3: CSARQYNEQFF. CDR3 nucleotide sequence: TGCAGTGCTAGACAGTACAATGAGCAGTTCTTC.

This clonotype was seen ten or more times. The rearrangement links TRBV4-1 to TRBJ1-4; D is perhaps TRBD1 (6 bases). Germline assignment: CDR1 MGHRA and CDR2 YSYEKL. V was shortened by 4 bases and J by 7 bases, with 16 bases between the two germline ends. The CDR3 runs to 15 residues. The CDR3 DNA follows: TGCGCCAGCAGCCGGGGGCCACCGGCCGGTGAAAAACTGTTTTTT. It codes for CASSRGPPAGEKLFF.

This clonotype was counted ten times or more. This chain links TRBV4-3 with TRBJ2-1; maybe TRBD1 (8 bases). Per the germline V gene, CDR1 is LGHNA and CDR2 is YSLEER. The V end lost 0 bases, the J end lost 8 bases, and 17 bases lay between the germline ends. The CDR3 loop spans 16 amino acids. The CDR3 here is CASSQESRGDRYEQFF. CDR3 nucleotides: TGCGCCAGCAGCCAAGAAAGTCGGGGGGACAGGTATGAGCAGTTCTTC.